This record covers a single T cell receptor beta chain. The antigen is unknown. This specimen belongs to a study of blood T cells in healthy people across ages. Primers used in a second PCR of roughly 7 to 12 cycles were a sample-barcoded 5' primer and a J-beta primer mix. MiXCR was run by TCRdb on the 5' RACE reads, yielding one entry per CDR3 protein. The repertoire holds over 1,500,000 distinct CDR3 sequences, roughly 43% seen once, with about 23% in the top ten. The germline V gene has CDR1 SGDLS and CDR2 YYNGEE. Deletions cut 4 bases from V and 0 bases from J, with 8 bases between. This CDR3 comprises 14 residues. Study-wide findings and caveats: Samples with more naive T cells showed higher observed beta diversity. The study found more naive CD4+ cells and higher diversity in long-lived than aged donors.

Sequenced sample: blood. The sequence was collected from a human donor in good health. The chain employs TRBV9 and TRBJ1-5; D uncertain. The chain's CDR3 is CASSLMDSNQPQHF. The DNA for the CDR3 is TGTGCCAGCAGCCTCATGGATAGCAATCAGCCCCAGCATTTT.